The 22 T cell receptor beta chains given below trace back to one sample, sequenced in a study of cytomegalovirus exposure and HLA in healthy donors. With 60 Vbeta and 13 Jbeta primers, the PCR was carried out. Assay used: immunoSEQ multiplex PCR; TCRdb lists only in-frame clones, some missing. This sample has some 160,000 clones, with 77% found just once. Sequencing was performed on PBMCs. The receptors originated from a woman under 40 in good health and CMV-seronegative.

This clone appeared once. The chain recombines TRBV2 with TRBJ1-6; a weak D match, TRBD1 (6 bases). With 3 bases removed from V and 7 bases from J, the gap between germline ends came to 16 bases. The CDR3 contains 16 residues. Germline CDR1 reads SNHLY; CDR2 reads FYNNEI. CDR3 loop: CASSDLGGASNSPLHF. CDR3 nucleotides: TGTGCCAGCAGTGACCTTGGGGGGGCTTCGAATTCACCCCTCCACTTT.

CDR3 loop: CASSPEPGQEKDTF. The CDR3 nucleotides are TGTGCCAGCTCACCCGAGCCGGGACAGGAAAAGGACACCTTC. The V call is TRBV18, the J call TRBJ1-2; TRBD1 aligns across 8 bases. The germline V gene has CDR1 KGHSH and CDR2 LQKENI. Trimming took 3 bases from V and 12 from J; bases not matched to a gene: 12. The CDR3 is 14 residues long.

The gene calls are TRBV20-1 and TRBJ1-2; 7 nucleotides match TRBD1. The CDR3 has 11 amino acids. Losses at the gene ends were 4 bases for V and 7 bases for J; bases not matched to a gene: 3. Germline lookup yields CDR1 DFQATT and CDR2 SNEGSKA (reference sequence). Written as DNA, the CDR3 is TGCAGTGCTAAGACAGGGTTTGGCTACACCTTC. It specifies CSAKTGFGYTF.

The table lists this clone with a few counts. CDR3 DNA: TGTGCCAGCAGTTACTCGAGAACAGCCGATCAGCCCCAGCATTTT. Residues: CASSYSRTADQPQHF. The V gene is TRBV6-5, the J gene TRBJ1-5; no definite D call. Germline V gene data show CDR1 as MNHEY and CDR2 as SVGAGI. The CDR3 covers 15 residues. The V gene lost 0 bases and the J gene lost 5 bases, with 11 bases spanning the gap.

The V gene is TRBV4-2, the J gene TRBJ2-7; 10 bases line up with TRBD1. The CDR3 covers 14 residues. From germline, CDR1 is LGHNA and CDR2 YNFKEQ. Germline trimming cut 2 bases from V and 5 bases from J; bases unmatched to any gene: 3. Here the CDR3 DNA reads TGTGCCAGCAGCCAATTGACAGGGGGCCACGAGCAGTACTTC. It encodes CASSQLTGGHEQYF.

The V and J genes are TRBV9 and TRBJ2-5; TRBD2 might be the D (6 bases). The CDR3 length is 14 residues. Germline lookup yields CDR1 SGDLS and CDR2 YYNGEE. Trimming cost V 4 bases and J 4 bases, with 14 bases left between them. The CDR3 here is CASSPRDSGETQYF. DNA of the CDR3: TGTGCCAGCAGCCCTCGGGATAGCGGAGAGACCCAGTACTTC.

The CDR3 bases are TGTGCCAGCAGCTTGGAAGCAGGGGGCCGCGAGCAGTACTTC. It translates to CASSLEAGGREQYF. This chain links TRBV5-6 with TRBJ2-7, with 8 bases lining up with TRBD1. After removal of 0 bases from V and 6 bases from J, the junction contained 5 bases not matched to a gene. CDR1 is SGHDT and CDR2 is YYEEEE in the germline V gene. The CDR3 runs to 14 residues.

The chain carries TRBV4-3 and TRBJ2-2; maybe TRBD2 (6 bases). V dropped 4 bases and J dropped 4 bases, with 13 bases sitting between them. The germline gives CDR1 LGHNA, CDR2 YSLEER. This CDR3 has 15 residues. The CDR3 sequence: CASSPFQGGTGELFF. CDR3 in DNA: TGCGCCAGCAGCCCTTTCCAGGGAGGCACCGGGGAGCTGTTTTTT.

This chain links TRBV28 with TRBJ1-5; TRBD1 aligns across 9 bases. V lost 5 bases to trimming and J lost 3 bases; unmatched junction nucleotides: 8. The germline V gene encodes CDR1 MDHEN and CDR2 SYDVKM. The CDR3 runs to 16 residues. CDR3 in DNA: TGTGCCAGCAGTCGGACCGGGACAGGGAACAATCAGCCCCAGCATTTT. This sequence encodes CASSRTGTGNNQPQHF.

The V call is TRBV6-6, the J call TRBJ2-1; 12 bases align to TRBD2. Trimming took 2 bases from V and 6 from J; bases not matched to a gene: 5. The length of the CDR3 is 16 residues. Germline lookup yields CDR1 MNHNY and CDR2 SVGAGI (reference sequence). In DNA, the CDR3 is TGTGCCAGCAGTTACCCTAGCGGGAGGGCCCGCAATGAGCAGTTCTTC. Translation: CASSYPSGRARNEQFF.

The chain recombines TRBV25-1 with TRBJ2-1; D ambiguous. Germline-derived CDR1 and CDR2 are MGHDK and SYGVNS. V shed 3 bases and J shed 4 bases, with 7 bases lying between them. There are 13 residues in the CDR3. The CDR3 sequence: CASSDTTYNEQFF. DNA of the CDR3: TGTGCCAGCAGTGATACGACATACAATGAGCAGTTCTTC. Based on the CDR3 plus reference TRBV25-1 and TRBJ2-1, the full variable domain is EADIYQTPRYLVIGTGKKITLECSQTMGHDKMYWYQQDPGMELHLIHYSYGVNSTEKGDLSSESTVSRIRTEHFPLTLESARPSHTSQYLCASSDTTYNEQFFGPGTRLTVL.

V is TRBV10-3 and J is TRBJ1-5; D gene uncertain. The CDR3 totals 14 residues. Per the germline V gene, CDR1 is ENHRY and CDR2 is SYGVKD. Trimming left V 3 bases short and J 2 bases short, with 8 bases between. CDR3 nucleotide sequence: TGTGCCATCAGTGATTCTTCGGGCAATCAGCCCCAGCATTTT. Translation gives CAISDSSGNQPQHF.

The rearrangement joins TRBV15 to TRBJ2-5, with 8 bases that match TRBD2. The CDR3 is 14 amino acids. The germline V gene encodes CDR1 LNHNV and CDR2 YYDKDF (reference sequence). The ends lost 5 bases at V and 1 base at J; junction bases unmatched: 3. The DNA of the CDR3 is TGTGCCACCAGCGCGCGGGGGGCCCAAGAGACCCAGTACTTC. Encoded protein: CATSARGAQETQYF.

The chain couples TRBV5-4 to TRBJ2-2, with D maybe TRBD2 (5 bases). The CDR3 runs to 14 residues. V lost 4 bases and J lost 1, with 8 bases in between. Germline assignment: CDR1 SGHNT and CDR2 YYREEE (reference sequence). CDR3 coding DNA: TGTGCCAGCAGCCGCGGACTGAACACCGGGGAGCTGTTTTTT. Amino acids: CASSRGLNTGELFF.

The chain joins TRBV29-1 to TRBJ2-2, with D perhaps TRBD1 (6 bases). In germline, CDR1 is SQVTM, CDR2 ANQGSEA. V was cut by 5 bases and J by 8 bases, with 15 bases left in between. CDR3 length: 13 residues. The CDR3 sequence: CSVTTGRSGELFF. CDR3 DNA: TGCAGCGTTACAACAGGGAGATCTGGGGAGCTGTTTTTT.

The chain uses TRBV29-1 and TRBJ1-1; TRBD1 might be the D (5 bases). The germline V gene encodes CDR1 SQVTM and CDR2 ANQGSEA. Between the trimmed V and J ends, which lost 6 bases and 3 bases, there was a span of 8 bases. There are 11 residues in the CDR3. The CDR3 bases are TGCAGCGTGCAGGGATACACTGAAGCTTTCTTT. This gives the protein CSVQGYTEAFF.

The rearrangement links TRBV7-8 to TRBJ1-1, with 9 bases identical to TRBD1. This CDR3 has 18 amino acids. Germline lookup yields CDR1 SGHVS and CDR2 FQNEAQ. After removal of 1 base from V and 1 base from J, the junction contained 10 bases not matched to a gene. The CDR3 spells CASSLVPTGGIQNTEAFF. In DNA form, the CDR3 reads TGTGCCAGCAGCTTAGTACCAACAGGGGGCATTCAGAACACTGAAGCTTTCTTT.

The J gene is TRBJ2-5, the V gene TRBV15; D is uncertain. Germline CDR1 LNHNV, CDR2 YYDKDF (reference sequence). Trimming removed 5 bases at V and 5 bases at J, with 12 bases between. The CDR3 contains 13 residues. In DNA, the CDR3 is TGTGCCACCAGCGTCAGGCAGTGGGAGACCCAGTACTTC. The encoded protein is CATSVRQWETQYF.

This rearrangement joins TRBV4-3 to TRBJ2-3; TRBD1 aligns across 7 bases. CDR1 and CDR2 (germline): LGHNA, YSLEER. The CDR3 has 19 residues. V gave up 0 bases and J gave up 2 bases; unmatched junction bases: 14. The CDR3 sequence: CASSQDLPNQGVYTDTQYF. CDR3 sequence (DNA): TGCGCCAGCAGCCAAGATTTGCCCAATCAGGGGGTTTACACAGATACGCAGTATTTT.

The rearrangement links TRBV7-9 to TRBJ2-1, with 8 bases aligning to TRBD2. The CDR3 runs to 18 residues. V was clipped by 4 bases and J by 7 bases; unmatched bases: 18. The germline gives CDR1 SEHNR, CDR2 FQNEAQ (reference sequence). The CDR3 nucleotides read TGTGCCAGCAGCTCCCGGGGGGGGGCGAGTTTTCTGGAAAATGAGCAGTTCTTC. It is translated as CASSSRGGASFLENEQFF.

The chain recombines TRBV2 with TRBJ2-3; TRBD2 is a possible D gene (5 bases). V was clipped by 1 base and J by 0 bases, with 17 bases between them. This CDR3 region has 18 residues. The germline gives CDR1 SNHLY, CDR2 FYNNEI. Here the CDR3 reads CASSEGLRSSLSTDTQYF. CDR3 coding DNA: TGTGCCAGCAGTGAAGGTTTGCGGTCTAGCCTTAGCACAGATACGCAGTATTTT.

The V gene is TRBV5-6, the J gene TRBJ2-5; a possible D gene is TRBD2 (6 bases). CDR3 length: 13 residues. Deletions cut 4 bases from V and 1 base from J, with 8 bases between. Germline V gives CDR1 SGHDT, CDR2 YYEEEE. The CDR3 region is CASSGDFQETQYF. CDR3 DNA sequence: TGTGCCAGCAGCGGGGACTTCCAAGAGACCCAGTACTTC.